The clone carrying this T cell receptor beta chain was detected a few times. Its target is not known. The donors were members of the validation cohort comprising over a hundred subjects, separate from the roughly 640-subject first cohort. The data were obtained in a study of cytomegalovirus exposure and HLA in healthy donors. General observations from the study: Some TCR beta chains (around 160 of them) were listed as cytomegalovirus-associated.

Libraries were prepared by immunoSEQ multiplex PCR; TCRdb keeps only in-frame clonotypes and omits some of them. Altogether 250,000 to 350,000 clones are present, more than 80% being singletons, with the ten largest covering about 0.8%. What was sequenced was PBMCs. The receptor comes from a woman in her late teens or twenties in good health and CMV-seronegative.

The CDR3 loop reads CASTGLGNSNEQFF. The CDR3 bases are TGTGCCAGCACCGGACTAGGGAACTCTAATGAGCAGTTCTTC. The chain links TRBV9 to TRBJ2-1; 7 bases are a match to TRBD2. V dropped 6 bases and J dropped 7; count of bases not matched to a gene: 10. The germline V gene has CDR1 SGDLS and CDR2 YYNGEE. The CDR3 totals 14 residues. Together with reference TRBV9 and TRBJ2-1, the CDR3 gives the full variable domain: DSGVTQTPKHLITATGQRVTLRCSPRSGDLSVYWYQQSLDQGLQFLIQYYNGEERAKGNILERFSAQQFPDLHSELNLSSLELGDSALYFCASTGLGNSNEQFFGPGTRLTVL.